The rows below give T cell receptor beta chains drawn from one sample of a study of blood T cells in healthy people across ages. TCRdb fed the 5' RACE reads into MiXCR, producing one record per CDR3 protein. Seen here are nearly 1 million distinct CDR3 sequences, roughly 51% observed once, and the top ten hold roughly a fifth. The sequenced material came from blood. The receptors stem from a woman aged 55-70 years in good health. Both conserved end residues are part of each CDR3. D genes are given only for firm matches. Some rows have no size entry. The others give once, few or many, or a class for an expanded clone.

>TRBV25-1|TRBJ1-6|NA|NA
TGTGCCAGCAGTGAATCCAGGGGTAATAATTCACCCCTCCACTTT
CASSESRGNNSPLHF
>TRBV5-1|TRBJ2-3|TRBD2|NA
TGCGCCAGCAGGCGGGAGGCCCCCGGAAGCACAGATACGCAGTATTTT
CASRREAPGSTDTQYF
>TRBV28|TRBJ2-3|TRBD2|NA
TGTGCCAGCAGTCCCCAGGGACTAGCGAGAACACGTGATACGCAGTATTTT
CASSPQGLARTRDTQYF
>TRBV20-1|TRBJ2-7|NA|few
TGCAGTGCTAGACAAGCCTCCACGATCTCCTACGAGCAGTACTTC
CSARQASTISYEQYF
>TRBV20-1|TRBJ2-1|NA|NA
TGCAGTGCTAATAACCCCCGGGGCAATGAGCAGTTCTTC
CSANNPRGNEQFF
>TRBV4-1|TRBJ2-6|NA|NA
TGCGCCAGCAGCCAAGGGGCTTACCCTGGGGCCAACGTCCTGACTTTC
CASSQGAYPGANVLTF
>TRBV7-2|TRBJ2-7|TRBD1|NA
TGTGCCAGCAGCCCCCTGGTGGACAGGGGTTACGAGCAGTACTTC
CASSPLVDRGYEQYF
>TRBV4-2|TRBJ2-1|NA|NA
TGTGCCAGCAGCCCTCGAAACTACAACAATGAGCAGTTCTTC
CASSPRNYNNEQFF
>TRBV28|TRBJ2-7|NA|NA
TGTGCCAGCCTGGGCTATTACGAGCAGTACTTC
CASLGYYEQYF
>TRBV4-1|TRBJ2-3|NA|NA
TGCGCCAGCAGCCAAGAAAGACAAGATACGCAGTATTTT
CASSQERQDTQYF
>TRBV28|TRBJ2-7|TRBD1|NA
TGTGCCAGCACCCAAGGGGGCCAGGTCGAGCAGTACTTC
CASTQGGQVEQYF
>TRBV27|TRBJ2-2|TRBD1|NA
TGTGCCAGCAGGCCCCAGGGGGCTGACGGGGAGCTGTTTTTT
CASRPQGADGELFF
>TRBV27|TRBJ2-2|TRBD1|NA
TGTGCCAGCAGTGTTGACAGGGCTCCCGGGGAGCTGTTTTTT
CASSVDRAPGELFF
>TRBV5-1|TRBJ2-5|NA|NA
TGCGCCAGCGCCGTTCTCGGGCTAGCGCTAGAGACCCAGTACTTC
CASAVLGLALETQYF
>TRBV6-1|TRBJ1-5|TRBD1|NA
TGTGCCAGCACGGTGGGACAGGGACTAAATCAGCCCCAGCATTTT
CASTVGQGLNQPQHF
>TRBV12-3/TRBV12-4|TRBJ2-1|TRBD1|once
TGTGCCAGCAGACCCGACAGGGGGGGTGAGCAGTTCTTC
CASRPDRGGEQFF
>TRBV7-2|TRBJ2-3|NA|NA
TGTGCCAGCAGCCTAAAGGCGGTCAATACGGTACTCAGGAATACGCAGTATTTT
CASSLKAVNTVLRNTQYF
>TRBV18|TRBJ2-1|NA|NA
TGTGCCAGCTCACGAGCGGCTAGCTCCTACAATGAGCAGTTCTTC
CASSRAASSYNEQFF
>TRBV20-1|TRBJ2-3|NA|NA
TGCAGTGCTAGGTGGGGGGTGACAGATACGCAGTATTTT
CSARWGVTDTQYF
>TRBV13|TRBJ2-7|NA|NA
TGTGCCAGCAGCTTATCTCAAAAAGGATACGAGCAGTACTTC
CASSLSQKGYEQYF
>TRBV18|TRBJ1-2|NA|NA
TGTGCCAGCTCACCAGGAACTGACAGGAGAATATATGGCTACACCTTC
CASSPGTDRRIYGYTF
>TRBV12-3/TRBV12-4|TRBJ1-1|TRBD1|NA
TGTGCCAGCAGGCCATCAGGGGGCACTGAAGCTTTCTTT
CASRPSGGTEAFF
>TRBV12-3/TRBV12-4|TRBJ2-3|NA|NA
TGTGCCAGCAGTTTATACAGGGAAGGCACAGATACGCAGTATTTT
CASSLYREGTDTQYF
>TRBV14|TRBJ2-7|TRBD1|few
TGTGCCAGCAGCCACCTCAGGGGGCCCAACGAGCAGTACTTC
CASSHLRGPNEQYF
>TRBV5-5|TRBJ2-7|NA|NA
TGTGCCAGCAGCTTCGGCCTCCAACAAGGATTCGAGCAGTACTTC
CASSFGLQQGFEQYF
>TRBV21-1|TRBJ2-1|NA|NA
TGTGCCAGCAGCTCCCACCGGCGGGAGCGGTCCTACAATGAGCAGTTCTTC
CASSSHRRERSYNEQFF
>TRBV28|TRBJ2-1|NA|NA
TGTGCCGGCAAATCAGGAGGGGCTTACAATGAGCAGTTCTTC
CAGKSGGAYNEQFF
>TRBV12-3/TRBV12-4|TRBJ1-2|NA|NA
TGTGCCAGCACCTTACAGGGACTCTATGGCTACACCTTC
CASTLQGLYGYTF
>TRBV7-3|TRBJ2-7|NA|NA
TGTGCCAGCAGCCCTCAGGTTGGCGGAACCTACGAGCAGTACTTC
CASSPQVGGTYEQYF
>TRBV6-5|TRBJ1-1|NA|NA
TGTGCCAGCAGTTACGGCCCATACACTGAAGCTTTCTTT
CASSYGPYTEAFF
>TRBV12-3/TRBV12-4|TRBJ2-7|NA|few
TGTGCCAGCAGTTTAAGGGGTACATTAGACAGCTACGAGCAGTACTTC
CASSLRGTLDSYEQYF